These 3 T cell receptor beta chains came from one sample sequenced in a study of blood T cells in healthy people across ages. Next came a second PCR, run for about 6 to 12 cycles, which used a sample-barcoded 5' primer along with a J-beta primer mix. One entry per CDR3 protein results from TCRdb running MiXCR on the 5' RACE reads. The sample yields some 1.4 million distinct CDR3 sequences, around 42% seen once. Source material: blood. The receptors here all came from a woman in her late teens or twenties in good health.

This clonotype was seen more than once but under ten times. The chain carries TRBV12-3 or TRBV12-4 and TRBJ2-3; the D gene is possibly TRBD2 (5 bases). The CDR3 totals 15 residues. The CDR3 reads CAKAVHGRGTDTQYF. The CDR3 DNA reads as TGTGCTAAAGCAGTACACGGGCGGGGCACAGATACGCAGTATTTT.

This clonotype was picked up many times. V gene TRBV10-3 combines with J gene TRBJ2-3; 7 bases agree with TRBD2. Losses at the gene ends were 11 bases for V and 4 bases for J; bases not matched to a gene: 3. The CDR3 covers 11 residues. Germline V gene lookup returns CDR1 ENHRY and CDR2 SYGVKD. The CDR3 coding sequence is TGTGCCGCTGGGGGGGCAGATACGCAGTATTTT. This gives the protein CAAGGADTQYF.

The chain couples TRBV7-2 to TRBJ2-3; D not certain. V was trimmed by 9 bases and J by 0 bases, leaving 19 bases between them. Germline assignment: CDR1 SGHTA and CDR2 FQGNSA. There are 16 residues in the CDR3. The CDR3, as DNA: TGTGCCAGTACCTCGAACCGGCCCTCTAGCACAGATACGCAGTATTTT. This gives the protein CASTSNRPSSTDTQYF.